This T cell receptor beta chain stems from a study of OX40 agonist ivuxolimab in advanced cancers. About the research overall: A male proportion of around 86% was recorded, with mean age roughly 60 years and range about 23 to 90. Notes on the study in general: Averaging showed that CD8+ T cells had more expanded clones than CD4+ did.

V was trimmed by 3 bases and J by 2 bases, leaving 23 bases between them. CDR1 and CDR2 (germline): LGHNA, YNFKEQ. The CDR3 loop spans 18 amino acids. Exclusion applied to patients with autoimmune disease history or systemic immunosuppression. Assay used: immunoSEQ multiplex PCR; TCRdb lists only in-frame clones, some missing. The table has 80,000 to 100,000 clones, approximately 91% seen once. In the case of this clone: The target antigen is unknown.

The source was CD4+ or CD8+ T cells sorted from blood, collected in a trial of the OX40 agonist ivuxolimab. This chain links TRBV4-2 with TRBJ2-7, with D possibly being TRBD2 (5 bases). The receptor was derived from an adult with an advanced solid tumor such as melanoma, head and neck, liver or kidney cancer. CDR3 nucleotides: TGTGCCAGCAGCCATGATCTCCTAGGAGGCGCCGATCCCTACGAGCAGTACTTC. Amino acid sequence: CASSHDLLGGADPYEQYF.